This is a list of T cell receptor beta chains from one sample in a study of blood T cell repertoires in COVID-19. Generated by immunoSEQ multiplex PCR, the TCRdb table keeps only in-frame clones and is missing some. The data hold about 300,000 clones, with 86% observed a single time. The material sequenced was peripheral blood. All receptors derive from a woman aged 50 to 65 with acute or convalescent COVID-19. CDR3s include the opening cysteine and the closing phenylalanine or tryptophan. The order of the fields is D gene, clone size, CDR3 length, J gene, V gene, CDR3 DNA, CDR3 protein. D genes are given only for firm matches. Size tells how often a clone was seen (once, few, many) or the class of an expanded clone, and some rows leave it out.

d_gene: TRBD2
abundance: -
len: 15
j_gene: TRBJ2-5
v_gene: TRBV5-1
CDR3nt: TGCGCCAGCAGCACGCTGCTAGCGGCCCAAGAGACCCAGTACTTC
CDR3aa: CASSTLLAAQETQYF

d_gene: TRBD1
abundance: -
len: 17
j_gene: TRBJ2-7
v_gene: TRBV3-1/TRBV3-2
CDR3nt: TGTGCCAGCAGCCAGTTAAGCGCGGGACAGGGCGTCCACGAGCAGTACTTC
CDR3aa: CASSQLSAGQGVHEQYF

d_gene: TRBD1
abundance: -
len: 17
j_gene: TRBJ1-3
v_gene: TRBV9
CDR3nt: TGTGCCAGCAGCGTAGCTCCGAGACAGGGATCTGGAAACACCATATATTTT
CDR3aa: CASSVAPRQGSGNTIYF

d_gene: -
abundance: -
len: 16
j_gene: TRBJ1-1
v_gene: TRBV6-2/TRBV6-3
CDR3nt: TGTGCCAGCAGTTACCCCAGGGGAGGGGTGAACACTGAAGCTTTCTTT
CDR3aa: CASSYPRGGVNTEAFF

d_gene: -
abundance: -
len: 16
j_gene: TRBJ1-1
v_gene: TRBV7-9
CDR3nt: TGTGCCAGCAGTCCGAGCGGGGCGCAACTCAACACTGAAGCTTTCTTT
CDR3aa: CASSPSGAQLNTEAFF

d_gene: TRBD2
abundance: once
len: 19
j_gene: TRBJ2-7
v_gene: TRBV13
CDR3nt: TGTGCCAGCAGCGGGCGGACTAGCGGGATTTTACCGGGGTCCTACGAGCAGTACTTC
CDR3aa: CASSGRTSGILPGSYEQYF

d_gene: -
abundance: -
len: 15
j_gene: TRBJ1-1
v_gene: TRBV3-1/TRBV3-2
CDR3nt: TGTGCCAGCAGCCAAACCGGGGGGGGAGATACTGAAGCTTTCTTT
CDR3aa: CASSQTGGGDTEAFF

d_gene: TRBD1
abundance: few
len: 13
j_gene: TRBJ2-7
v_gene: TRBV12-3/TRBV12-4
CDR3nt: TGTGCCAGCAGTTTACAACAGGGGTGGGAGCAGTACTTC
CDR3aa: CASSLQQGWEQYF

d_gene: -
abundance: -
len: 11
j_gene: TRBJ1-1
v_gene: TRBV20-1
CDR3nt: TGCAGTGCTAGGTGGCAGGGCCAAGCTTTCTTT
CDR3aa: CSARWQGQAFF

d_gene: TRBD1
abundance: -
len: 11
j_gene: TRBJ1-4
v_gene: TRBV6-5
CDR3nt: TGTGCCCCGACAGGGTATGAAAAACTGTTTTTT
CDR3aa: CAPTGYEKLFF

d_gene: -
abundance: -
len: 14
j_gene: TRBJ1-5
v_gene: TRBV6-2/TRBV6-3
CDR3nt: TGTGCCAGCAGTAGACGGGTATCAGGGCAGCCCCAGCATTTT
CDR3aa: CASSRRVSGQPQHF

d_gene: TRBD2
abundance: -
len: 15
j_gene: TRBJ2-5
v_gene: TRBV19
CDR3nt: TGTGCCAGTAGTATAGTAGGGAGCGGGAGGGAGACCCAGTACTTC
CDR3aa: CASSIVGSGRETQYF

d_gene: -
abundance: -
len: 13
j_gene: TRBJ1-2
v_gene: TRBV2
CDR3nt: TGTGCCAGCATCCCAGGAGGGTGGGATGGCTACACCTTC
CDR3aa: CASIPGGWDGYTF

d_gene: TRBD1
abundance: -
len: 17
j_gene: TRBJ2-7
v_gene: TRBV24-1
CDR3nt: TGTGCCACCAGTGATCCTTGGACAGGGGGCGTAAGGTACGAGCAGTACTTC
CDR3aa: CATSDPWTGGVRYEQYF

d_gene: -
abundance: -
len: 15
j_gene: TRBJ1-6
v_gene: TRBV28
CDR3nt: TGTGCCAGCAGTTCGGGAGGGACGGATAATTCACCCCTCCACTTT
CDR3aa: CASSSGGTDNSPLHF

d_gene: -
abundance: -
len: 17
j_gene: TRBJ1-5
v_gene: TRBV7-3
CDR3nt: TGTGCCAGCAGCTCCGACAAGACCCATGTTCTGAGTCAGCCCCAGCATTTT
CDR3aa: CASSSDKTHVLSQPQHF

d_gene: -
abundance: -
len: 15
j_gene: TRBJ2-7
v_gene: TRBV25-1
CDR3nt: TGTGCCAGCAGTGATCCGACAGGGACTCCCCACGAGCAGTACTTC
CDR3aa: CASSDPTGTPHEQYF

d_gene: TRBD1
abundance: -
len: 14
j_gene: TRBJ1-4
v_gene: TRBV18
CDR3nt: TGTGCCAGCTCTACTGGACAGGGGGATGAAAAACTGTTTTTT
CDR3aa: CASSTGQGDEKLFF

d_gene: -
abundance: -
len: 14
j_gene: TRBJ1-1
v_gene: TRBV9
CDR3nt: TGTGCCAGCAGCGTAGTGGACCGCGGGACTGAAGCTTTCTTT
CDR3aa: CASSVVDRGTEAFF

d_gene: -
abundance: -
len: 14
j_gene: TRBJ2-7
v_gene: TRBV5-1
CDR3nt: TGCGCCAGCAGAGAGGCCGGCACGGATTACGAGCAGTACTTC
CDR3aa: CASREAGTDYEQYF

d_gene: -
abundance: -
len: 13
j_gene: TRBJ1-2
v_gene: TRBV27
CDR3nt: TGTGCCAGCAGTTTGGCCCAGGGAAGCGGCTACACCTTC
CDR3aa: CASSLAQGSGYTF